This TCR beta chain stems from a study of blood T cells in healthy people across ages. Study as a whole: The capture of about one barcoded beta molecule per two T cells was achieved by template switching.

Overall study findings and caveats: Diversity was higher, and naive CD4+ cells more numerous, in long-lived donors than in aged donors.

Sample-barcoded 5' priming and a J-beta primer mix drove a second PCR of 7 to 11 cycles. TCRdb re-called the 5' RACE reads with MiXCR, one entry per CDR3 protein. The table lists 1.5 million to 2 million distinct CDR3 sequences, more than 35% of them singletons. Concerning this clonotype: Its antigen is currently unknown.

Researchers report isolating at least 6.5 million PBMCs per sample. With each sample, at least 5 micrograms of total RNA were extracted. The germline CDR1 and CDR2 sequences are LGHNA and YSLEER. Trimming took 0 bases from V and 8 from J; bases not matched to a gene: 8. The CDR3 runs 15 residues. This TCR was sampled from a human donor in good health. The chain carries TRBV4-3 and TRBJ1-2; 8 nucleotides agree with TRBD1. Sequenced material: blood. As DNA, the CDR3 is TGCGCCAGCAGCCAAGAAGATCCGGGACAGGCGGGCTACACCTTC. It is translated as CASSQEDPGQAGYTF.